This TCR beta chain was captured by sequencing in a study of identical twins. Template switching created a universal primer site, and the cDNA included unique molecular identifiers. One entry per CDR3 protein, called by TCRdb with MiXCR from the 5' RACE reads. Counted here are roughly 240,000 distinct CDR3 sequences, 6% to 8% occurring once; the ten biggest clones make up under 6.5%. The CDR3 length is 12 residues. V lost 8 bases and J 6 bases, leaving 14 bases between the germline ends. The V gene's germline CDR1 is MNHEY and CDR2 SMNVEV (reference sequence). A word on this clonotype: What it recognizes is unknown.

General observations from the study: Some out-of-frame alpha sequences were shared by twins, and these showed excess low generation probability. Within cord blood, abundant beta clonotypes carried fewer insertions, but memory repertoires showed no such trend.

The data were also submitted as part of a second study, on yellow fever vaccine responses in identical twins. This second report adds: Reportedly, twins showed a vaccine T cell response that looked partly convergent and partly personalized.

Sequenced sample: CD8+ T cells sorted from blood. V and J are TRBV27 and TRBJ2-7; D perhaps matches TRBD2 (5 bases). This receptor was identified in a woman aged 18-30 years in good health. The CDR3 coding sequence is TGTGCCAGCGCCGAACTAGTCAGCGAGCAGTACTTC. This gives the protein CASAELVSEQYF.